This TCR beta chain comes out of a study of T cell responses to AZD1222 COVID-19 vaccine. On the study more broadly: Some second doses came at about 4 weeks and others at about 12 weeks; these were pooled.

Generated by immunoSEQ multiplex PCR, the TCRdb table keeps only in-frame clones and is missing some. Altogether about 120,000 clones are present, 92% being singletons, with the ten largest covering approximately 1.5%. Regarding the study as a whole: Donors were largely white British and mainly female; clonal diversity was possibly underestimated. Epitopes outside B.1.351 and B.1.1.7 mutated regions reportedly drew nearly half of spike TCRs.

Turning to this clone: Its antigen is not known.

Per germline, CDR1 MNHEY and CDR2 SVGAGI. The CDR3 runs 15 residues. Trimming removed 5 bases at V and 8 bases at J, with 19 bases between. Material: peripheral blood, obtained on day 0 of AZD1222 vaccination. The chain is built from TRBV6-5 and TRBJ2-1, with D possibly matching TRBD2 (7 bases). This sequence originates from an adult in good health. The CDR3 nucleotides are TGTGCCAGCAGTCGCGGGGGCCCCGTAAACGATGAGCAGTTCTTC. As protein: CASSRGGPVNDEQFF.